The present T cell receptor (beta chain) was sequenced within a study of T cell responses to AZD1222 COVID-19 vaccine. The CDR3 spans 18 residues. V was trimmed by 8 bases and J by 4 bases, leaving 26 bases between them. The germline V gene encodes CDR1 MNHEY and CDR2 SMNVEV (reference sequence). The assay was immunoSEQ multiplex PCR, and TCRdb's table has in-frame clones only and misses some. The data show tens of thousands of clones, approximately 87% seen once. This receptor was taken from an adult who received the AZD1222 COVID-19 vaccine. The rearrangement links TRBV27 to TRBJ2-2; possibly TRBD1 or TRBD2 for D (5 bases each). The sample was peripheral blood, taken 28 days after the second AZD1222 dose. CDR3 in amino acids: CASRYWAPRGRGTGELFF. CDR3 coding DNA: TGTGCCAGCCGTTATTGGGCCCCTCGGGGACGAGGCACCGGGGAGCTGTTTTTT.